The 14 T cell receptor beta chains below all came from one sample that was sequenced in a study of cytomegalovirus exposure and HLA in healthy donors (dated by TCRdb to about 2017). The library was built by means of the immunoSEQ multiplex PCR assay. A mixture of 60 forward primers for TCR Vbeta segments and 13 reverse primers for TCR Jbeta segments was used in the multiplex PCR. TCRdb mirrors the immuneACCESS table, restricted to in-frame sequences. Some clones are absent from its copies; in checked studies, under half trace to an unresolved V gene, and the reason for the others is unknown. This sample gives 240,000 or so clones in total; around 80% of them show up just once. Approximately 5.3% of the sample belongs to the ten largest clones. The sequenced material came from PBMCs. These receptor sequences come from a woman aged 35 to 49 in good health and CMV-seropositive.

The chain recombines TRBV11-3 with TRBJ2-7; 8 bases fit TRBD2. Germline V lookup: CDR1 SGHNT, CDR2 YENEEA. V was clipped by 1 base and J by 1 base; unmatched bases: 0. The CDR3 has 14 amino acids. CDR3 loop: CASSLVAGSYEQYF. DNA for the CDR3: TGTGCCAGCAGCTTAGTAGCGGGATCCTACGAGCAGTACTTC.

The rearrangement joins TRBV30 to TRBJ2-4, with 8 bases fitting TRBD2. J was trimmed by 6 bases and V by 4 bases; bases with no gene match: 2. This CDR3 is 12 amino acids long. Looked up from germline, CDR1 is GTSNPN and CDR2 is SVGIG (reference sequence). In DNA, the CDR3 is TGTGCCTGGATAACTAGCGGAAACATTCAGTACTTC. It specifies CAWITSGNIQYF.

The J gene is TRBJ2-1, the V gene TRBV5-4; 10 nucleotides match TRBD2. The CDR3 covers 15 residues. Trimming took 5 bases from V and 4 from J; bases not matched to a gene: 6. Germline V gives CDR1 SGHNT, CDR2 YYREEE (reference sequence). CDR3 residues: CASSSSGRDYNEQFF. DNA for the CDR3: TGTGCCAGCAGTTCTAGCGGGAGAGATTACAATGAGCAGTTCTTC. Full variable domain (outside the CDR3, taken from reference TRBV5-4 and TRBJ2-1): ETGVTQSPTHLIKTRGQQVTLRCSSQSGHNTVSWYQQALGQGPQFIFQYYREEENGRGNFPPRFSGLQFPNYSSELNVNALELDDSALYLCASSSSGRDYNEQFFGPGTRLTVL.

The V and J genes are TRBV27 and TRBJ2-4, with unresolved D. The CDR3 runs to 15 residues. Germline CDR1 is MNHEY and CDR2 is SMNVEV (reference sequence). The ends were cut back, 6 bases at V and 1 base at J, with 13 bases in the middle. CDR3 protein: CASRPSVAAKNIQYF. In DNA form, the CDR3 reads TGTGCCAGCAGGCCTAGTGTGGCGGCCAAAAACATTCAGTACTTC.

V and J are TRBV9 and TRBJ2-4; D is perhaps TRBD2 (6 bases). CDR3 length equals 15 residues. Germline V gene sequence: CDR1 SGDLS, CDR2 YYNGEE. V lost 0 bases and J 6 bases, leaving 13 bases between the germline ends. Here the CDR3 DNA reads TGTGCCAGCAGCGTAGATGTGGGAGCGGGAAACATTCAGTACTTC. It encodes CASSVDVGAGNIQYF.

The chain carries TRBV28 and TRBJ1-2, with no clear D. The germline gives CDR1 MDHEN, CDR2 SYDVKM. CDR3 size: 15 residues. V was trimmed by 2 bases and J by 8 bases, leaving 18 bases between them. CDR3 residues: CASSLDEGLSRGYTF. The CDR3 DNA is TGTGCCAGCAGTTTAGACGAGGGTCTTTCGAGGGGCTACACCTTC.

This clone was detected only once. For the CDR3, the DNA is TGCGCCAGTCTCGCATATTCGGGACAGGGGGTCGAAAACGGGGAGCTGTTTTTT. It encodes CASLAYSGQGVENGELFF. The J gene is TRBJ2-2, the V gene TRBV10-1, with 11 bases that match TRBD1. V trimming: 9 bases; J trimming: 7 bases; junction bases outside the gene matches: 19. CDR1 and CDR2 from the germline V gene are WNHNN and SYGVQD (reference sequence). The CDR3 sequence is 18 residues long.

The chain has TRBV7-2 and TRBJ2-7; 8 nucleotides agree with TRBD2. Per germline, CDR1 SGHTA and CDR2 FQGNSA. This CDR3 has 15 residues. Trimming cost V 5 bases and J 3 bases; bases outside gene matches: 9. CDR3: CASSPSGSLLYEQYF. DNA for the CDR3: TGTGCCAGCAGCCCCAGCGGGAGTCTCCTCTACGAGCAGTACTTC.

The sample holds a few counts of this clone. V and J are TRBV20-1 and TRBJ1-2, with D tentatively TRBD1 (5 bases). CDR1 is DFQATT, CDR2 SNEGSKA, per germline (reference sequence). This CDR3 comprises 11 residues. Trimming removed 3 bases from V and 5 bases from J, with 7 bases in between. The DNA of the CDR3 is TGCAGTGCTAGGACAGAATATGGCTACACCTTC. It is translated as CSARTEYGYTF.

V is TRBV30 and J is TRBJ1-1, with D perhaps TRBD1 (6 bases). The CDR3 is 14 amino acids. V was trimmed by 2 bases and J by 3 bases, leaving 13 bases between them. CDR1 is GTSNPN, CDR2 SVGIG, per germline (reference sequence). As DNA, the CDR3 is TGTGCCTGGAGTATACCTCAGGGGTACACTGAAGCTTTCTTT. Protein: CAWSIPQGYTEAFF.

This sequence joins TRBV15 and TRBJ2-5, with 15 bases lining up with TRBD2. Looked up from germline, CDR1 is LNHNV and CDR2 is YYDKDF (reference sequence). The junction had 14 bases not matched to a gene; V was cut back by 2 bases and J by 4 bases. This CDR3 has 20 residues. The CDR3 here is CATSRRQGTSGRLVVETQYF. CDR3 bases: TGTGCCACCAGCAGAAGACAAGGGACTAGCGGGAGGTTGGTTGTAGAGACCCAGTACTTC.

The rearrangement links TRBV7-9 to TRBJ2-3; D gene uncertain. The germline V gene has CDR1 SEHNR and CDR2 FQNEAQ (reference sequence). V was pared by 8 bases and J by 1 base, with 10 bases between. The CDR3 is made up of 13 amino acids. DNA for the CDR3: TGTGCCAGCTCCTCGAGGCGCACAGATACGCAGTATTTT. Encoded protein: CASSSRRTDTQYF.

CDR3 in DNA: TGTGCCAGCAGCTTTAGGAGAGGGGGGGCAGATACGCAGTATTTT. Translated, it gives CASSFRRGGADTQYF. This chain links TRBV11-2 with TRBJ2-3; possible D gene TRBD2, 7 bases. This CDR3 has 15 amino acids. V lost 3 bases to trimming and J lost 4 bases, with 14 bases between them. From germline, CDR1 is SGHAT and CDR2 FQNNGV.

The rearrangement joins TRBV29-1 to TRBJ1-5; 8 positions agree with TRBD1. The ends lost 6 bases at V and 3 bases at J; junction bases unmatched: 4. Germline CDR1 and CDR2: SQVTM and ANQGSEA. The CDR3 is made up of 13 amino acids. The CDR3: CSVRTGFNQPQHF. The DNA of the CDR3 is TGCAGCGTCCGGACAGGGTTCAATCAGCCCCAGCATTTT.